Listed here are 16 T cell receptor beta chains from one sample, sequenced in a study of CD8+CD57+ T cells in acquired aplastic anemia. The use of genomic DNA as template underpinned the TCR beta VDJ and CDR3 profiling. In TCRdb, the reads were re-called with MiXCR into one record per CDR3 protein. The table shows 100,000 to 150,000 distinct CDR3 sequences, with 41% occurring only once. The sample was sorted CD4+, CD8+, or CD8+CD57+ T cells (not recorded which) from PBMCs. The source is a human donor in good health, serving as a control.

This clonotype was recorded at least ten times. The CDR3 bases are TGCAGTGCTAGAAGGTCCCCAGGTGGATACACAGATACGCAGTATTTT. This gives the protein CSARRSPGGYTDTQYF. The chain has TRBV20-1 and TRBJ2-3; D uncertain. The CDR3 covers 16 residues. Germline-derived CDR1 and CDR2 are DFQATT and SNEGSKA (reference sequence). Trimming cost V 2 bases and J 2 bases, with 17 bases left between them.

V is TRBV2 and J is TRBJ2-3, with 8 positions matching TRBD1. The CDR3 is 13 amino acids. CDR1 SNHLY and CDR2 FYNNEI come from the germline V gene. The J segment lost 6 bases and the V segment lost 8 bases, leaving 7 bases of the junction unmatched. CDR3 amino acids: CASPRTGMDTQYF. CDR3 bases: TGTGCCAGCCCAAGGACAGGGATGGATACGCAGTATTTT. The whole variable domain, remainder taken from reference TRBV2 and TRBJ2-3, is EPEVTQTPSHQVTQMGQEVILRCVPISNHLYFYWYRQILGQKVEFLVSFYNNEISEKSEIFDDQFSVERPDGSNFTLKIRSTKLEDSAMYFCASPRTGMDTQYFGPGTRLTVL.

The gene calls are TRBV2 and TRBJ1-6; TRBD1 aligns across 7 bases. The CDR3 has 16 amino acids. Germline CDR1 and CDR2: SNHLY and FYNNEI. J lost 7 bases, V lost 7 bases, and 13 bases had no gene match. The DNA for the CDR3 is TGTGCCAGCACAGAACAGGGGCATGGTCGGAATTCACCCCTCCACTTT. Translation gives CASTEQGHGRNSPLHF.

This clonotype was recorded many times. This chain links TRBV3-1 with TRBJ2-1; D call uncertain. CDR3 length equals 14 residues. Trimming cost V 5 bases and J 6 bases, with 14 bases left between them. Looked up from germline, CDR1 is LGHDT and CDR2 is YNNKEL (reference sequence). The CDR3 region is CASSERPGGNEQFF. In DNA, the CDR3 is TGTGCCAGCAGCGAACGGCCGGGCGGCAATGAGCAGTTCTTC.

The chain joins TRBV12-3 or TRBV12-4 to TRBJ2-7, with 9 bases matching TRBD2. Germline trimming cut 3 bases from V and 3 bases from J; bases unmatched to any gene: 3. The CDR3 has 14 amino acids. The CDR3 DNA follows: TGTGCCAGCAGTTTGGTTAGCGGGGGCTACGAGCAGTACTTC. It is translated as CASSLVSGGYEQYF.

The sample holds many counts of this clonotype. This chain links TRBV20-1 with TRBJ1-4; a possible D gene is TRBD1 (6 bases). V dropped 3 bases and J dropped 8 bases, with 19 bases sitting between them. The germline V gene has CDR1 DFQATT and CDR2 SNEGSKA (reference sequence). The CDR3 contains 15 residues. The CDR3 spells CSARPDSGAWEKLFF. CDR3 nucleotide sequence: TGCAGTGCTAGGCCGGATTCAGGGGCTTGGGAAAAACTGTTTTTT.

The rearrangement uses TRBV4-2 and TRBJ2-4; D ambiguous. The CDR3 contains 15 residues. Germline V gene sequence: CDR1 LGHNA, CDR2 YNFKEQ. Trimming removed 1 base from V and 7 bases from J, with 14 bases in between. The CDR3: CASSQVGGDGNIQYF. The CDR3 DNA sequence: TGTGCCAGCAGCCAAGTGGGTGGGGATGGGAACATTCAGTACTTC.

The sample holds many counts of this clonotype. The chain recombines TRBV5-4 with TRBJ2-2; 9 nucleotides align to TRBD1. Losses at the gene ends were 7 bases for V and 4 bases for J; bases not matched to a gene: 8. The CDR3 runs to 15 residues. Germline CDR1 is SGHNT and CDR2 is YYREEE (reference sequence). CDR3 nucleotides: TGTGCCAGCCGCGGGGGACAGGGACCCACCGGGGAGCTGTTTTTT. Its protein is CASRGGQGPTGELFF.

This clonotype has a count of ten or more. The chain links TRBV5-1 to TRBJ2-5; 7 bases are a match to TRBD1. Trimming took 2 bases from V and 5 from J; bases not matched to a gene: 9. This CDR3 has 15 amino acids. Germline-derived CDR1 and CDR2 are SGHRS and YFSETQ. As DNA, the CDR3 is TGCGCCAGCAGCTTAGCCGGACAGGCTGGGGAGACCCAGTACTTC. This translates into CASSLAGQAGETQYF.

This clonotype was observed many times. The chain uses TRBV29-1 and TRBJ2-3, with D possibly being TRBD2 (5 bases). Germline CDR1 reads SQVTM; CDR2 reads ANQGSEA. V was pared by 5 bases and J by 4 bases, with 10 bases between. CDR3 length equals 12 residues. CDR3 sequence: CSVSSRSDTQYF. The DNA for the CDR3 is TGCAGCGTTTCTAGCAGATCAGATACGCAGTATTTT.

The rearrangement links TRBV9 to TRBJ2-7; possibly TRBD1 for D (6 bases). Germline CDR1 reads SGDLS; CDR2 reads YYNGEE. The V end lost 0 bases, the J end lost 0 bases, and 7 bases lay between the germline ends. The CDR3 extends over 14 amino acids. The CDR3 protein is CASSVGTASYEQYF. CDR3 coding DNA: TGTGCCAGCAGCGTAGGGACAGCCTCCTACGAGCAGTACTTC.

In its sample, this clonotype was seen many times. This chain uses TRBV20-1 with TRBJ2-7; 9 bases are a match to TRBD1. The germline CDR1 and CDR2 sequences are DFQATT and SNEGSKA (reference sequence). Trimming removed 3 bases from V and 4 bases from J; junction bases left unmatched: 7. The CDR3 sequence is 14 residues long. CDR3 residues: CSASLGTGSYEQYF. DNA of the CDR3: TGCAGTGCTAGCCTCGGGACAGGGTCTTACGAGCAGTACTTC.

This chain joins TRBV15 and TRBJ2-1, with a possible D match to TRBD2 (6 bases). The CDR3 runs to 13 residues. V dropped 11 bases and J dropped 5 bases, with 16 bases sitting between them. Germline-derived CDR1 and CDR2 are LNHNV and YYDKDF (reference sequence). The CDR3 bases are TGTGCCCCCCCCGGAGGGATGAACAATGAGCAGTTCTTC. It encodes CAPPGGMNNEQFF.

Only one count was recorded for this clonotype. This chain connects TRBV2 to TRBJ2-7, with TRBD1 identical over 8 bases. This CDR3 is 14 amino acids long. The trim removed 6 bases at V and 3 bases at J, leaving 7 bases unmatched. Per germline, CDR1 SNHLY and CDR2 FYNNEI. CDR3 in DNA: TGTGCCAGCAGCTTGGGACAGGAATTCTACGAGCAGTACTTC. Its translation: CASSLGQEFYEQYF.

This clonotype turned up a few times. The gene calls are TRBV11-2 and TRBJ2-2, with 12 bases identical to TRBD2. Looked up from germline, CDR1 is SGHAT and CDR2 is FQNNGV. V trimming: 6 bases; J trimming: 4 bases; junction bases outside the gene matches: 6. CDR3 length: 16 residues. The CDR3 region is CASRSLAGGSTGELFF. The DNA of the CDR3 is TGTGCCAGCAGATCACTAGCGGGGGGAAGCACCGGGGAGCTGTTTTTT.

This clonotype is judged medium-sized. V and J are TRBV19 and TRBJ1-2, with D tentatively TRBD1 (6 bases). V was cut by 4 bases and J by 2 bases, with 14 bases left in between. The germline V gene encodes CDR1 LNHDA and CDR2 SQIVND (reference sequence). This CDR3 has 15 residues. This chain's CDR3 is CASSTTGEANYGYTF. Written as DNA, the CDR3 is TGTGCCAGTAGTACGACAGGAGAAGCGAACTATGGCTACACCTTC.